This is a list of T cell receptor beta chains from one sample in a study of T cell responses to AZD1222 COVID-19 vaccine. Only in-frame clones appear in the TCRdb table, and some are missing; sequencing was by immunoSEQ multiplex PCR. Among 120,000 to 150,000 clones, 90% to 95% were seen once, and the ten largest hold 1.5% to 2%. This sample comprised peripheral blood, obtained on day 0 of AZD1222 vaccination. The receptors stem from an adult in good health. CDR3s include the opening cysteine and the closing phenylalanine or tryptophan. Fields, in order: J gene, D gene, clone size, V gene, CDR3 protein, CDR3 DNA. The D gene is left open where the match is weak. Clone size is given for some rows only: seen once, a few or many times, or a class if the clone is expanded.

>TRBJ1-5|.|.|TRBV5-1
CASSFGELAGNQPQHF
TGCGCCAGCAGCTTTGGGGAACTGGCTGGCAATCAGCCCCAGCATTTT
>TRBJ1-2|.|.|TRBV5-4
CASSRGGHELYGYTF
TGTGCCAGCAGCCGGGGGGGCCATGAACTCTATGGCTACACCTTC
>TRBJ2-3|.|.|TRBV14
CASSLGDTQYF
TGTGCCAGCAGCCTGGGGGATACGCAGTATTTT
>TRBJ2-1|.|.|TRBV9
CASSVGTYNEQFF
TGTGCCAGCAGCGTAGGCACCTACAATGAGCAGTTCTTC
>TRBJ1-1|.|.|TRBV1
CTSSQEGNHGVDTEAFF
TGCACCAGCAGCCAAGAAGGGAACCACGGTGTTGACACTGAAGCTTTCTTT
>TRBJ1-2|.|.|TRBV19
CASSIESAEPRGYTF
TGTGCCAGTAGTATAGAAAGTGCGGAACCCCGTGGCTACACCTTC
>TRBJ1-2|.|.|TRBV4-2
CASSQEDGNYGYTF
TGTGCCAGCAGCCAAGAGGACGGGAACTATGGCTACACCTTC
>TRBJ2-1|TRBD2|.|TRBV7-3
CASSFRLAGINEQFF
TGTGCCAGCAGCTTTAGACTAGCGGGAATCAATGAGCAGTTCTTC
>TRBJ2-2|.|.|TRBV7-2
CASSLAGGPTGELFF
TGTGCCAGCAGCTTAGCGGGGGGGCCGACCGGGGAGCTGTTTTTT
>TRBJ1-1|.|.|TRBV6-5
CASSPEPKRARAF
TGTGCCAGCAGCCCCGAACCTAAGCGGGCCCGCGCTTTT
>TRBJ2-5|TRBD2|few|TRBV19
CASSSPRGGQETQYF
TGTGCCAGTAGTTCCCCCCGGGGGGGCCAAGAGACCCAGTACTTC
>TRBJ1-1|.|.|TRBV7-9
CASREEEGSATLNTEAFF
TGTGCCAGCAGGGAGGAAGAGGGGTCCGCAACCCTGAACACTGAAGCTTTCTTT
>TRBJ1-1|.|.|TRBV30
CAWSVMRSSEAFF
TGTGCCTGGAGTGTAATGCGTTCTAGTGAAGCTTTCTTT
>TRBJ1-2|.|.|TRBV6-5
CASSYVARGQAYGYTF
TGTGCCAGCAGTTACGTGGCCCGGGGGCAGGCCTATGGCTACACCTTC
>TRBJ1-6|.|.|TRBV27
CASSFTGTNSPLHF
TGTGCCAGCAGTTTTACAGGGACGAATTCACCCCTCCACTTT
>TRBJ2-2|.|.|TRBV2
CASRGTVGELFF
TGTGCCAGCAGAGGGACCGTCGGGGAGCTGTTTTTT
>TRBJ1-1|.|.|TRBV12-3/TRBV12-4
CASRQIPGTEAFF
TGTGCCAGCAGGCAAATACCGGGCACTGAAGCTTTCTTT